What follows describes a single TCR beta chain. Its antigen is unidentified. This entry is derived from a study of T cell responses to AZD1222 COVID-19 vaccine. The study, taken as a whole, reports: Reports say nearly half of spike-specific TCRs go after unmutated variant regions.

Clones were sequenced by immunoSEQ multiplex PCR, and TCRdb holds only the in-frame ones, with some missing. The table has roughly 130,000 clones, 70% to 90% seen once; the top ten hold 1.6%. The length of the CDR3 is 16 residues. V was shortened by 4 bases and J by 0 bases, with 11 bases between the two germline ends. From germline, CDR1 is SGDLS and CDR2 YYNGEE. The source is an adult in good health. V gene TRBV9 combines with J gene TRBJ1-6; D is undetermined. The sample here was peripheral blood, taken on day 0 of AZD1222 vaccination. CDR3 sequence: CASSPVQNSYNSPLHF. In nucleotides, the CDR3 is TGTGCCAGCAGCCCCGTTCAAAACTCCTATAATTCACCCCTCCACTTT. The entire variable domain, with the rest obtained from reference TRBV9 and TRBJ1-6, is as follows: DSGVTQTPKHLITATGQRVTLRCSPRSGDLSVYWYQQSLDQGLQFLIQYYNGEERAKGNILERFSAQQFPDLHSELNLSSLELGDSALYFCASSPVQNSYNSPLHFGNGTRLTVT.